The clone carrying this T cell receptor beta chain was detected many times. Its target is unknown. The entry originates in a study of post-analysis software for immune sequencing data. Overall study: Disease courses included relapsing-remitting, secondary progressive and progressive-relapsing multiple sclerosis.

The study, taken as a whole, reports: People with multiple sclerosis had a significantly lower normalized Chao1 diversity than controls did. Five or six TRBV segments appeared more often in patients than in controls, and TRBV5-6, TRBV5-1 and TRBV20-1 were among these. F measure showed strong co-clustering of same-batch samples.

The trim removed 4 bases at V and 11 bases at J, leaving 3 bases unmatched. This CDR3 has 13 amino acids. The V gene's germline CDR1 is LGHDT and CDR2 YNNKEL (reference sequence). Presence of unique molecular identifiers characterized the TCR beta cDNA libraries. Input amounts of 1 to 10 million T cells were used. These gave some 500,000 cDNA molecules, so each molecule approximated one T cell. A single record per CDR3 protein comes from TCRdb applying MiXCR to the PCR reads. In the table there are 350,000 to 450,000 distinct CDR3 sequences, about a third of which are singletons. Input material: blood. The chain couples TRBV3-1 to TRBJ2-5, with 14 positions matching TRBD2. The sequence derives from a girl aged 5-17 years with multiple sclerosis. CDR3 DNA sequence: TGTGCCAGCAGCCGACTAGCGGGGGGGCAGCAGTACTTC. Its protein product is CASSRLAGGQQYF.